Listed below are T cell receptor beta chains from one sample, sequenced in a study of T-cell memory formation after mild COVID-19. MiXCR, run by TCRdb on the 5' RACE reads, gives a single entry per CDR3 protein. This table holds under 350,000 distinct CDR3 sequences, 15% to 20% found once. Sequencing used PBMCs or a T cell subset sorted from them (not recorded which). The receptors shown here come from a man in his late teens or twenties who had mild COVID-19 (a few samples of this study predate the infection). Cell type and time point are not known. The CDR3 runs from the conserved cysteine through the conserved F or W. D genes are given only for firm matches. A row's size may be missing; if present it is once, few, many or a size class.

cdr3_aa cdr3_nt j_call v_call d_call clone_size
CASSSRGNTEAFF TGCGCCAGCAGCTCCCGGGGGAACACTGAAGCTTTCTTT TRBJ1-1 TRBV5-1 - many
CSASHGTTGELFF TGCAGTGCTAGCCACGGGACTACCGGGGAGCTGTTTTTT TRBJ2-2 TRBV20-1 - -
CASSPRTSGGEETQYF TGTGCCAGCAGCCCTAGGACTAGCGGGGGTGAAGAGACCCAGTACTTC TRBJ2-5 TRBV12-3/TRBV12-4 TRBD2 -
CASSSPLAGGANEQFF TGTGCCAGCAGTTCGCCACTAGCGGGAGGGGCCAATGAGCAGTTCTTC TRBJ2-1 TRBV6-5 TRBD2 many
CASSLRAPRTQYF TGTGCCAGCAGCTTACGGGCACCACGGACCCAGTACTTC TRBJ2-5 TRBV7-8 - -
CASSLSTGTGDFSNQPQHF TGTGCCAGCAGCTTAAGTACCGGGACAGGGGATTTTAGCAATCAGCCCCAGCATTTT TRBJ1-5 TRBV12-3/TRBV12-4 TRBD1 few
CASSSGTSGGQADTQYF TGTGCCAGCAGCTCCGGGACTAGCGGGGGGCAGGCAGATACGCAGTATTTT TRBJ2-3 TRBV11-2 TRBD2 few
CASSLGAVATEAFF TGTGCCAGCAGCTTAGGAGCGGTAGCAACTGAAGCTTTCTTT TRBJ1-1 TRBV13 - few
CASSEATQGRETQYF TGTGCCAGCAGTGAAGCCACACAAGGGAGGGAGACCCAGTACTTC TRBJ2-5 TRBV2 - -
CASTPGDRGNTEAFF TGCGCCAGCACCCCCGGCGACAGGGGGAACACTGAAGCTTTCTTT TRBJ1-1 TRBV5-1 TRBD1 few
CASRGRATEAFF TGTGCCAGCAGGGGTAGGGCCACTGAAGCTTTCTTT TRBJ1-1 TRBV6-5 - -
CASSQDSTGGYNSPLHF TGCGCCAGCAGCCAAGACTCGACAGGGGGGTATAATTCACCCCTCCACTTT TRBJ1-6 TRBV4-1 TRBD1 few
CASNLRDSYNSPLHF TGTGCCAGCAACCTCCGGGACAGCTATAATTCACCCCTCCACTTT TRBJ1-6 TRBV2 TRBD1 -
CASSLRPMDTQYF TGTGCCAGCAGCTTAAGACCGATGGATACGCAGTATTTT TRBJ2-3 TRBV7-3 - few
CASRVGASTDTQYF TGTGCCAGCAGGGTAGGGGCTAGCACAGATACGCAGTATTTT TRBJ2-3 TRBV6-5 - -
CASSLRDRGYNEQFF TGTGCCAGCAGCCTCCGGGACCGGGGCTACAATGAGCAGTTCTTC TRBJ2-1 TRBV12-3/TRBV12-4 - -
CASRTRAGYGYTF TGTGCCAGCAGAACCAGGGCAGGCTATGGCTACACCTTC TRBJ1-2 TRBV6-2/TRBV6-3 - -
CASRPNSNQPQHF TGTGCCAGCAGACCTAATAGCAATCAGCCCCAGCATTTT TRBJ1-5 TRBV28 - -
CASRNQPNTEAFF TGTGCCAGCAGGAACCAACCGAACACTGAAGCTTTCTTT TRBJ1-1 TRBV6-5 - -